Listed here are 11 T cell receptor beta chains from one sample, sequenced in a study of T cell responses to AZD1222 COVID-19 vaccine (dated by TCRdb to the early 2020s). Library preparation used the immunoSEQ multiplex PCR assay. The source is immuneACCESS, and TCRdb retained only in-frame sequences with V and J called. Part of the clones is not carried over; for the studies checked, unresolved V genes explain less than half of this, and the remainder is unexplained. This sample has 150,000 to 200,000 clones in its table, and around 90% of those were observed once. Roughly 1.4% of the sample goes to the ten largest clones. This specimen's time point label, interpreted: about 28 days (+/-7) after the second vaccine dose. The sample in question was peripheral blood, obtained 28 days after the second AZD1222 dose. Every receptor here comes from an adult who received the AZD1222 COVID-19 vaccine.

A single count supports this clone. This chain links TRBV25-1 with TRBJ2-5; D not certain. The germline V gene has CDR1 MGHDK and CDR2 SYGVNS. CDR3 length: 15 amino acids. Trimming shortened V by 2 bases and J by 5 bases, and 15 bases separated the two germline ends. CDR3 DNA: TGTGCCAGCAGTGAAACTCTCACGTTTGGGGAGACCCAGTACTTC. The encoded protein is CASSETLTFGETQYF.

This clone appeared a single time. This chain links TRBV5-1 with TRBJ2-7; 10 nucleotides agree with TRBD2. The CDR3 is 19 amino acids. Germline lookup yields CDR1 SGHRS and CDR2 YFSETQ. V shed 3 bases and J 0 bases; nucleotides not matched to a gene: 15. The CDR3 nucleotides read TGCGCCAGCAGCTCCCGCCTGCCTAGCGGGGGCCCTAGCTCCTACGAGCAGTACTTC. Translating it yields CASSSRLPSGGPSSYEQYF.

CDR3 sequence reads: CASSQDGTGMKETQYF. CDR3 coding DNA: TGTGCCAGCAGCCAAGATGGGACAGGGATGAAGGAGACCCAGTACTTC. This sequence joins TRBV4-2 and TRBJ2-5, with 9 bases identical to TRBD1. This CDR3 region has 16 residues. J lost 5 bases, V lost 0 bases, and 7 bases had no gene match. Per germline, CDR1 LGHNA and CDR2 YNFKEQ.

The rearrangement links TRBV27 to TRBJ1-6, with 9 positions matching TRBD1. This CDR3 spans 15 amino acids. The V gene's germline CDR1 is MNHEY and CDR2 SMNVEV (reference sequence). Trimming cost V 7 bases and J 2 bases; bases outside gene matches: 3. CDR3: CASTQGATYNSPLHF. In nucleotides, the CDR3 is TGTGCCAGCACACAGGGGGCCACCTATAATTCACCCCTCCACTTT.

This sequence joins TRBV15 and TRBJ1-2; no clear D. The V end lost 6 bases, the J end lost 4 bases, and 15 bases lay between the germline ends. The CDR3 is 14 residues long. Germline V CDR1 and CDR2: LNHNV, YYDKDF (reference sequence). The CDR3 here is CATSKAGLGYGYTF. As DNA, the CDR3 is TGTGCCACCAGTAAGGCCGGCCTGGGCTATGGCTACACCTTC.

V gene TRBV5-1 combines with J gene TRBJ1-1, with 8 bases aligning to TRBD1. The trim removed 0 bases at V and 4 bases at J, leaving 8 bases unmatched. The germline V gene encodes CDR1 SGHRS and CDR2 YFSETQ. The CDR3 totals 16 residues. The chain's CDR3 is CASSLVRDRGGTEAFF. The CDR3, as DNA: TGCGCCAGCAGCTTGGTGCGAGACAGGGGTGGCACTGAAGCTTTCTTT.

The chain couples TRBV30 to TRBJ1-1; D uncertain. The CDR3 totals 13 residues. Trimming pared 2 bases from V and 5 bases from J, leaving 12 bases between. Germline lookup yields CDR1 GTSNPN and CDR2 SVGIG (reference sequence). CDR3 residues: CAWSLGGKTEAFF. DNA for the CDR3: TGTGCCTGGAGTCTAGGTGGGAAAACTGAAGCTTTCTTT.

The chain joins TRBV7-2 to TRBJ2-7; perhaps TRBD2 as D (6 bases). Germline loops: CDR1 SGHTA, CDR2 FQGNSA. The V gene lost 3 bases and the J gene lost 7 bases, with 16 bases spanning the gap. This CDR3 has 14 amino acids. CDR3 sequence: CASSFRDSLGEQYF. CDR3 sequence (DNA): TGTGCCAGCAGCTTCCGGGACTCTTTAGGGGAGCAGTACTTC.

V usage is TRBV7-9 and J usage is TRBJ2-3, with TRBD2 matching over 13 bases. CDR3 length: 17 residues. Per germline, CDR1 SEHNR and CDR2 FQNEAQ (reference sequence). V trimming: 2 bases; J trimming: 5 bases; junction bases outside the gene matches: 7. The CDR3 here is CASSLQGTSGTIDTQYF. For the CDR3, the DNA is TGTGCCAGCAGCTTACAGGGGACTAGCGGGACTATAGATACGCAGTATTTT.

This chain uses TRBV30 with TRBJ1-3, with 7 bases that match TRBD1. V shed 2 bases and J 4 bases; nucleotides not matched to a gene: 8. Germline V gene lookup returns CDR1 GTSNPN and CDR2 SVGIG (reference sequence). CDR3 length equals 15 residues. The CDR3 bases are TGTGCCTGGAGTTATGAGGGGGCGCGGGGAAACACCATATATTTT. Translating gives CAWSYEGARGNTIYF.

The V gene is TRBV3-1 (or the pseudogene TRBV3-2), the J gene TRBJ2-2; D possibly corresponds to TRBD1 (6 bases). Trimming shortened V by 4 bases and J by 3 bases, and 21 bases separated the two germline ends. CDR1 and CDR2 (germline): LGHDT, YNNKEL (reference sequence). This CDR3 comprises 18 residues. CDR3 DNA sequence: TGTGCCAGCAGCCCTTCTCCGCTTACAGGGCAGGACACCGGGGAGCTGTTTTTT. This translates into CASSPSPLTGQDTGELFF.